The 18 T cell receptor beta chains presented below share a single source sample, sequenced in a study of T cells after posttransplantation cyclophosphamide. Clones were sequenced by immunoSEQ multiplex PCR, and TCRdb holds only the in-frame ones, with some missing. This table has some 21,000 clones, approximately 92% appearing once. Control samples came 1 year after myeloablative marrow transplants with methotrexate plus calcineurin inhibitor. Specimen: PBMCs, collected roughly 350 days after allogeneic stem cell transplant with calcineurin inhibitor and methotrexate. These receptor sequences come from a female patient in her thirties or forties who received an allogeneic stem cell transplant from an unrelated donor, was CMV-positive, and had acute and chronic GVHD. Some T cells may be provided by the graft donor.

In DNA form, the CDR3 reads TGTGCCAGCAGCCACGTCCGGCCAGGGGAGTTGGCGCAGCCCCAGCATTTT. Translated: CASSHVRPGELAQPQHF. V and J are TRBV7-9 and TRBJ1-5, with D possibly being TRBD1 (6 bases). V was clipped by 5 bases and J by 7 bases, with 24 bases between them. The CDR3 is 17 amino acids. Germline CDR1 and CDR2: SEHNR and FQNEAQ (reference sequence).

This rearrangement joins TRBV5-1 to TRBJ1-2; 8 nucleotides align to TRBD1. Germline V gene data show CDR1 as SGHRS and CDR2 as YFSETQ. CDR3 size: 14 residues. J lost 7 bases, V lost 4 bases, and 9 bases had no gene match. The chain's CDR3 is CASSGADRASGYTF. CDR3 sequence (DNA): TGCGCCAGCAGCGGGGCGGACAGGGCAAGTGGCTACACCTTC.

The chain couples TRBV14 to TRBJ1-4; 10 nucleotides line up with TRBD1. The CDR3 has 17 amino acids. The V and J ends lost 4 bases and 0 bases, in that order; junction bases with no gene match: 5. Germline V lookup: CDR1 SGHDN, CDR2 FVKESK. CDR3 sequence: CASSPPGQGPTNEKLFF. The CDR3 DNA is TGTGCCAGCAGCCCCCCGGGACAGGGGCCAACTAATGAAAAACTGTTTTTT.

This clone was seen only a few times. The rearrangement uses TRBV6-6 and TRBJ2-2; no firm D call. Per the germline V gene, CDR1 is MNHNY and CDR2 is SVGAGI (reference sequence). V gave up 7 bases and J gave up 8 bases, with 8 bases separating them. The CDR3 runs to 11 residues. CDR3 DNA sequence: TGTGCCAGCACGTTAGAGGGGGAGCTGTTTTTT. It is translated as CASTLEGELFF.

The chain recombines TRBV2 with TRBJ1-1; D gene uncertain. CDR3 size: 13 residues. V shed 4 bases and J shed 1 base, with 7 bases lying between them. CDR1 and CDR2 (germline): SNHLY, FYNNEI. CDR3 protein: CASSATENTEAFF. In DNA, the CDR3 is TGTGCCAGCAGTGCCACAGAGAACACTGAAGCTTTCTTT.

This chain uses TRBV27 with TRBJ1-5; D is possibly TRBD1 (5 bases). Germline V gives CDR1 MNHEY, CDR2 SMNVEV (reference sequence). Trimming pared 6 bases from V and 7 bases from J, leaving 16 bases between. The CDR3 length is 14 residues. CDR3 sequence (DNA): TGTGCCAGCAGCCATAGGTTGGGGGGGCAGCCCCAGCATTTT. It codes for CASSHRLGGQPQHF.

The chain joins TRBV27 to TRBJ2-2, with D possibly TRBD2 on 5 matching bases. Germline CDR1 MNHEY, CDR2 SMNVEV (reference sequence). Trimming removed 0 bases from V and 6 bases from J, with 5 bases in between. The CDR3 sequence is 13 residues long. CDR3 DNA sequence: TGTGCCAGCAGTTTATCGCGGGCCGGGGAGCTGTTTTTT. It specifies CASSLSRAGELFF.

This clone was seen once. The chain has TRBV18 and TRBJ1-5; 8 positions match TRBD1. The CDR3 spans 15 residues. In germline, CDR1 is KGHSH, CDR2 LQKENI. Trimming removed 4 bases from V and 6 bases from J; junction bases left unmatched: 8. This CDR3 reads CASSHSGQVGQPQHF. The CDR3 DNA reads TGTGCCAGCTCACACTCGGGACAGGTGGGTCAGCCCCAGCATTTT.

The chain uses TRBV19 and TRBJ2-5; the D gene is possibly TRBD2 (6 bases). Per germline, CDR1 LNHDA and CDR2 SQIVND (reference sequence). This CDR3 contains 15 residues. V lost 4 bases and J lost 2, with 14 bases in between. The CDR3 here is CASSKGGAGQETQYF. CDR3 bases: TGTGCCAGTAGTAAAGGTGGTGCGGGGCAAGAGACCCAGTACTTC.

This clone has a single count. J is TRBJ1-5 and V is TRBV19; 8 bases align to TRBD1. The CDR3 consists of 16 residues. Per germline, CDR1 LNHDA and CDR2 SQIVND (reference sequence). The junction had 7 bases not matched to a gene; V was cut back by 3 bases and J by 3 bases. The CDR3: CASSIRDRTSNQPQHF. The CDR3 bases are TGTGCCAGTAGTATCCGGGACAGGACCTCCAATCAGCCCCAGCATTTT.

In nucleotides, the CDR3 is TGTGCCAGCAGTGAGCGGAATCTGAACACCGGGGAGCTGTTTTTT. Amino acid sequence: CASSERNLNTGELFF. V usage is TRBV6-1 and J usage is TRBJ2-2; D unclear. V gave up 3 bases and J gave up 1 base, with 9 bases separating them. Germline-derived CDR1 and CDR2 are MNHNS and SASEGT. CDR3 length: 15 residues.

This clone occurred a few times. The rearrangement links TRBV19 to TRBJ1-5, with a weak D call TRBD1 (6 bases). The V end was cut by 7 bases, the J end by 4 bases, with 23 bases between. Germline V CDR1 and CDR2: LNHDA, SQIVND (reference sequence). The CDR3 is 17 residues long. The CDR3 spells CASTFRGFSMANQPQHF. Written as DNA, the CDR3 is TGTGCCAGTACCTTCAGGGGATTCTCGATGGCTAATCAGCCCCAGCATTTT.

The rearrangement links TRBV27 to TRBJ2-7; 8 bases match TRBD1. The ends lost 6 bases at V and 3 bases at J; junction bases unmatched: 16. Germline-derived CDR1 and CDR2 are MNHEY and SMNVEV (reference sequence). This CDR3 has 17 residues. The DNA for the CDR3 is TGTGCCAGCAGGGATGGCGCGTCGACAGGGGATTTCTACGAGCAGTACTTC. As protein: CASRDGASTGDFYEQYF.

Of note for this clone: One end of the junction does not line up with germline, which may come from a read error. V and J are TRBV7-7 and TRBJ1-1; TRBD1 aligns across 7 bases. CDR1 and CDR2 (germline): SSHAT, FNYEAQ (reference sequence). This CDR3 is built from 15 residues. In nucleotides, the CDR3 is TGTGCTAGCAGCCAGTGGACAGGAAAGAACACTGAAGCTTTCTTT. This codes for CASSQWTGKNTEAFF.

The V gene is TRBV7-3, the J gene TRBJ1-1; a weak D match, TRBD1 (5 bases). Trimming removed 5 bases at V and 0 bases at J, with 13 bases between. CDR3 length equals 15 residues. The germline CDR1 and CDR2 sequences are SGHTA and FQGTGA. CDR3 DNA: TGTGCCAGCAGCCTTATTGGGGACTTGAACACTGAAGCTTTCTTT. It is translated as CASSLIGDLNTEAFF. Supplemented by reference TRBV7-3 and TRBJ1-1, the full variable domain reads GAGVSQTPSNKVTEKGKYVELRCDPISGHTALYWYRQSLGQGPEFLIYFQGTGAADDSGLPNDRFFAVRPEGSVSTLKIQRTERGDSAVYLCASSLIGDLNTEAFFGQGTRLTVV.

The chain carries TRBV18 and TRBJ1-1; tentative D call: TRBD1 (5 bases). The length of the CDR3 is 18 residues. Deletions cut 0 bases from V and 3 bases from J, with 20 bases between. CDR1 and CDR2 (germline): KGHSH, LQKENI. This CDR3 reads CASSPPSGRSPSDTEAFF. CDR3 coding DNA: TGTGCCAGCTCACCACCGTCAGGGCGCTCTCCCTCGGACACTGAAGCTTTCTTT.

This clone was picked up one time. In DNA form, the CDR3 reads TGTGCCTGGACGCAGCAGGCCCCGGGCTACACCTTC. Amino acid sequence: CAWTQQAPGYTF. The chain uses TRBV30 and TRBJ1-2; D not resolved. The CDR3 has 12 amino acids. Germline V lookup: CDR1 GTSNPN, CDR2 SVGIG (reference sequence). With 4 bases removed from V and 8 bases from J, the gap between germline ends came to 14 bases. Drawing the rest from reference TRBV30 and TRBJ1-2, the complete variable domain is SQTIHQWPATLVQPVGSPLSLECTVEGTSNPNLYWYRQAAGRGLQLLFYSVGIGQISSEVPQNLSASRPQDRQFILSSKKLLLSDSGFYLCAWTQQAPGYTFGSGTRLTVV.

The genes are TRBV2 and TRBJ1-1, with D perhaps matching TRBD1 (6 bases). CDR3 length equals 13 residues. CDR1 is SNHLY and CDR2 is FYNNEI in the germline V gene. Trimming removed 6 bases at V and 1 base at J, with 9 bases between. DNA for the CDR3: TGTGCCAGCAGAGCCAGGGGGAACACTGAAGCTTTCTTT. Protein sequence: CASRARGNTEAFF.